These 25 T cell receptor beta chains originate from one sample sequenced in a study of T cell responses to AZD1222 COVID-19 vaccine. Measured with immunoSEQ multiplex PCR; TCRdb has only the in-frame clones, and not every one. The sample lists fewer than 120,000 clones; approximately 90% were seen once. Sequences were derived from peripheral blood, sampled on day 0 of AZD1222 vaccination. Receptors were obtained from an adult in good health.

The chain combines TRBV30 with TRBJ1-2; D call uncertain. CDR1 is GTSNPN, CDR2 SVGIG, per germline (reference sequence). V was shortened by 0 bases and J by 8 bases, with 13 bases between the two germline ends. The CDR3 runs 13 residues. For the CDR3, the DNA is TGTGCCTGGAGTGTAGAACCGATTGAAGGCTACACCTTC. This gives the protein CAWSVEPIEGYTF.

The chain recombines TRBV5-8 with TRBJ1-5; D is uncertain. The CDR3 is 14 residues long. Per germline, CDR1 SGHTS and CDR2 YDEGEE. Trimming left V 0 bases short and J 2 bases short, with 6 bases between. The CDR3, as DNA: TGTGCCAGCAGCTTGGGGGCGGGCAATCAGCCCCAGCATTTT. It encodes CASSLGAGNQPQHF.

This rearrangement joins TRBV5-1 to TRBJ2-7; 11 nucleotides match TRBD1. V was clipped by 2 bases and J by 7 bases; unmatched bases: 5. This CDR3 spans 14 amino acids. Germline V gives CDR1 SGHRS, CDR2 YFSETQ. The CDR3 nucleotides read TGCGCCAGCAGCTTCCTCGGGACAGGGGGTGAGCAGTACTTC. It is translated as CASSFLGTGGEQYF.

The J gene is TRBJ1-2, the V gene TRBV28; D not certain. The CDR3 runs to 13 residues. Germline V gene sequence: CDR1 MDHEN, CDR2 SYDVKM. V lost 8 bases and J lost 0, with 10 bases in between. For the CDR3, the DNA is TGTGCCAGCGGGCTCACAGCTAACTATGGCTACACCTTC. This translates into CASGLTANYGYTF.

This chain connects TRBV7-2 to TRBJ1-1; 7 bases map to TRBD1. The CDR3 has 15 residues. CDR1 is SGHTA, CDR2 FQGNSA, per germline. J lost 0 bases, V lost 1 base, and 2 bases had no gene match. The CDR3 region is CASSLGGQMNTEAFF. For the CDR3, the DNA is TGTGCCAGCAGCTTAGGGGGACAGATGAACACTGAAGCTTTCTTT.

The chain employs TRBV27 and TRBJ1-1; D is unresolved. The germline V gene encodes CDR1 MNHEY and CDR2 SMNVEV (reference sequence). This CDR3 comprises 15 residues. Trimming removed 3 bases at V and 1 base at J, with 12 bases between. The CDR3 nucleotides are TGTGCCAGCAGTTTTCGACGGGCAGGGAACACTGAAGCTTTCTTT. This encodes CASSFRRAGNTEAFF.

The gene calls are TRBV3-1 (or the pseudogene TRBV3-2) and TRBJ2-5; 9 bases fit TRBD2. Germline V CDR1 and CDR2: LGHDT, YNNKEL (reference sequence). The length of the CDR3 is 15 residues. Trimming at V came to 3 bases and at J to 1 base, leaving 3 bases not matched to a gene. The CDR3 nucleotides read TGTGCCAGCAGCCACCCGGGACTAGCCCAAGAGACCCAGTACTTC. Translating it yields CASSHPGLAQETQYF.

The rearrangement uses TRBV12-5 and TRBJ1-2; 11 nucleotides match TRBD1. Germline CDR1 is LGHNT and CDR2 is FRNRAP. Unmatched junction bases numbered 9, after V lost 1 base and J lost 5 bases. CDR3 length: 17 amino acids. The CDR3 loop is CASGLAISRDRGYGYTF. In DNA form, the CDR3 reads TGTGCTAGTGGTTTGGCGATCAGCCGGGACAGGGGGTATGGCTACACCTTC. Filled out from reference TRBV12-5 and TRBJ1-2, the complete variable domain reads DARVTQTPRHKVTEMGQEVTMRCQPILGHNTVFWYRQTMMQGLELLAYFRNRAPLDDSGMPKDRFSAEMPDATLATLKIQPSEPRDSAVYFCASGLAISRDRGYGYTFGSGTRLTVV.

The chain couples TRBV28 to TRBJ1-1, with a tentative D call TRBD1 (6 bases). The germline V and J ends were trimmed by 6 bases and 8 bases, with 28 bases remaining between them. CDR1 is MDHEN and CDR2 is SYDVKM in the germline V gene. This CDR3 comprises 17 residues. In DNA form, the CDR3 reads TGTGCCAGCAGGAGTTATGGGAAGGGGGTCTTGGGCGGGGAAGCTTTCTTT. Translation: CASRSYGKGVLGGEAFF.

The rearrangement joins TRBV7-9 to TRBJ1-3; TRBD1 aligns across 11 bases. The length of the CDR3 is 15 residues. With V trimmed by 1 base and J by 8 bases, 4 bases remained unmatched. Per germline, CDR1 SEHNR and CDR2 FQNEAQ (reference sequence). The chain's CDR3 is CASSLVGTGGHTIYF. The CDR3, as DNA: TGTGCCAGCAGCTTAGTCGGGACAGGGGGACACACCATATATTTT.

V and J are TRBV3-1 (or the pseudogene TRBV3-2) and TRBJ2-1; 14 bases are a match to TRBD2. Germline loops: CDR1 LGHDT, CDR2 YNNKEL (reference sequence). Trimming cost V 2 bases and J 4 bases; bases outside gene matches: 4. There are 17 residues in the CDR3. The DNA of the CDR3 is TGTGCCAGCAGCCAATGGACTAGCGGGGGGTTATACAATGAGCAGTTCTTC. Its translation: CASSQWTSGGLYNEQFF.

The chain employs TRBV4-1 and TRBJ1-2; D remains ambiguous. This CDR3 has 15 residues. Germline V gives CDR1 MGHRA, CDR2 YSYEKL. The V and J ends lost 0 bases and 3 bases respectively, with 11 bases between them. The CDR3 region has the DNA TGCGCCAGCAGCCAAGATCGGACTGCGGACTATGGCTACACCTTC. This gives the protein CASSQDRTADYGYTF.

This CDR3 is CAWSVRAGKNTEAFF. CDR3 in DNA: TGTGCCTGGAGTGTACGGGCAGGGAAGAACACTGAAGCTTTCTTT. The chain has TRBV30 and TRBJ1-1; D might be TRBD1 (5 bases). The CDR3 runs 15 residues. The germline CDR1 and CDR2 sequences are GTSNPN and SVGIG (reference sequence). V was shortened by 0 bases and J by 1 base, with 12 bases between the two germline ends. Combining the CDR3 with reference TRBV30 and TRBJ1-1 gives the whole variable domain SQTIHQWPATLVQPVGSPLSLECTVEGTSNPNLYWYRQAAGRGLQLLFYSVGIGQISSEVPQNLSASRPQDRQFILSSKKLLLSDSGFYLCAWSVRAGKNTEAFFGQGTRLTVV.

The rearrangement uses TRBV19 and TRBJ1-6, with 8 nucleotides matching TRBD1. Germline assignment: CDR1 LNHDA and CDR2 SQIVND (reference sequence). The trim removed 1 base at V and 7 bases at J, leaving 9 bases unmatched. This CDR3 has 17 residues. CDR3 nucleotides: TGTGCCAGTAGTATAGTTCGGACAGGGAATGGAAATTCACCCCTCCACTTT. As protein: CASSIVRTGNGNSPLHF.

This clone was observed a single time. CDR3 sequence: CASRDGQGRYNEQFF. The CDR3, as DNA: TGTGCCAGCCGGGACGGGCAGGGTAGGTACAATGAGCAGTTCTTC. The rearrangement joins TRBV27 to TRBJ2-1; D may match TRBD1 or TRBD2 (5 bases each). The CDR3 contains 15 residues. Germline-derived CDR1 and CDR2 are MNHEY and SMNVEV (reference sequence). The V gene lost 8 bases and the J gene lost 4 bases, with 18 bases spanning the gap.

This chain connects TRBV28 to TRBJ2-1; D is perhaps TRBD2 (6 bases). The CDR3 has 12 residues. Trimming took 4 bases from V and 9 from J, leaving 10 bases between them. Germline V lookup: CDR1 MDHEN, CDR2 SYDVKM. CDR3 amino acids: CASSSPSVEQFF. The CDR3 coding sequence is TGTGCCAGCAGTTCCCCTAGCGTTGAGCAGTTCTTC.

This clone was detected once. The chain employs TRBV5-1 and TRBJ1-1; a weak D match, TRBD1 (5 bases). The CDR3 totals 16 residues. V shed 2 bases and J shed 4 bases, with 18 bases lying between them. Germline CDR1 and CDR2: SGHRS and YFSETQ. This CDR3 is CASSFNGKQRGTEAFF. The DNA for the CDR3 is TGCGCCAGCAGCTTCAACGGAAAACAGAGGGGCACTGAAGCTTTCTTT.

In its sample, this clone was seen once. CDR3 protein: CASRAEGRGSPLHF. The CDR3, as DNA: TGTGCCAGCAGAGCCGAGGGGCGAGGTTCACCCCTCCACTTT. The chain is built from TRBV7-3 and TRBJ1-6, with D perhaps TRBD1 (5 bases). The CDR3 spans 14 residues. CDR1 is SGHTA, CDR2 FQGTGA, per germline. V was pared by 6 bases and J by 9 bases, with 15 bases between.

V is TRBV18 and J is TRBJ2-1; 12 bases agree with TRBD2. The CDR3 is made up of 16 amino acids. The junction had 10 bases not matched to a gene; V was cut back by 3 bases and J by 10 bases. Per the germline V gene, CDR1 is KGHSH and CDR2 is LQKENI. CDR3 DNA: TGTGCCAGCTCACCCCCGCTAGCGGGGGGGCTAGAGGAGCAGTTCTTC. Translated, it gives CASSPPLAGGLEEQFF.

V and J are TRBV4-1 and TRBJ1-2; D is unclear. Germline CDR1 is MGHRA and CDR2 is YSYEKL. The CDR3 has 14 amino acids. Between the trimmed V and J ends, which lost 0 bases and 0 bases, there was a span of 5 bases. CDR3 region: CASSQDESNYGYTF. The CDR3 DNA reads TGCGCCAGCAGCCAAGACGAATCTAACTATGGCTACACCTTC.

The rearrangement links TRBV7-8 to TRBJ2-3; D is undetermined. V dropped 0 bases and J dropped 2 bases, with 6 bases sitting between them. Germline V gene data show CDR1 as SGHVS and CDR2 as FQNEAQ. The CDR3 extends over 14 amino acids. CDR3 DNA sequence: TGTGCCAGCAGCTTAGCTCTGGTCACAGATACGCAGTATTTT. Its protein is CASSLALVTDTQYF.

The CDR3: CASSLVGQGFVEQFF. CDR3 nucleotides: TGTGCCAGCAGCTTGGTAGGACAGGGGTTTGTTGAGCAGTTCTTC. The chain is built from TRBV5-5 and TRBJ2-1, with 9 bases identical to TRBD1. The V gene's germline CDR1 is SGHKS and CDR2 YYEKEE (reference sequence). The V gene end was trimmed by 0 bases and the J gene end by 9 bases; junction bases not matched to a gene: 7. The CDR3 consists of 15 residues.

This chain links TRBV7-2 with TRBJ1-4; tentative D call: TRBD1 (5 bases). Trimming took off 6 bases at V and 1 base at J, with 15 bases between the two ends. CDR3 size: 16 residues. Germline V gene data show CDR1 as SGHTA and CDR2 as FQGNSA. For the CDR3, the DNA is TGTGCCAGCAGTGGGCCCCAAGGGGAAACTAATGAAAAACTGTTTTTT. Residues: CASSGPQGETNEKLFF.

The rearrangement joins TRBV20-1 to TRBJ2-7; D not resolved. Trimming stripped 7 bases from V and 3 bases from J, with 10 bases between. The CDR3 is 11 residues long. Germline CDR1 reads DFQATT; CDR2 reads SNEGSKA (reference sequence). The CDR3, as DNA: TGCAGTGATCCTTACGACTACGAGCAGTACTTC. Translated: CSDPYDYEQYF.

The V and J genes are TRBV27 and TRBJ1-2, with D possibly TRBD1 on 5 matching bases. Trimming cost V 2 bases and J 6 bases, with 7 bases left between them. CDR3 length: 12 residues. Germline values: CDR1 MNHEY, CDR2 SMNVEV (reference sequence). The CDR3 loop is CASSLRGDGYTF. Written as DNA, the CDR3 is TGTGCCAGCAGTTTACGGGGGGATGGCTACACCTTC.